This T cell receptor (beta chain) came from a study of T cell changes during pregnancy in multiple sclerosis. Produced via immunoSEQ multiplex PCR; TCRdb's table is partial and in-frame only. This table has roughly 45,000 clones, approximately 91% appearing once. Sequenced material: CD8+ T cells from peripheral blood mononuclear cells, taken after pregnancy. The TCR sequence derives from a female donor with multiple sclerosis, enrolled in a pregnancy study.

The CDR3 region is CASSWGGNEQFF. CDR3 bases: TGTGCCAGCAGCTGGGGGGGAAATGAGCAGTTCTTC. J is TRBJ2-1 and V is TRBV5-5; 7 nucleotides agree with TRBD2. This CDR3 is built from 12 residues. In germline, CDR1 is SGHKS, CDR2 YYEKEE (reference sequence). V shed 3 bases, J shed 7 bases, and the junction held 1 base outside the gene matches. Variable domain in full (rest from reference TRBV5-5 and TRBJ2-1): DAGVTQSPTHLIKTRGQQVTLRCSPISGHKSVSWYQQVLGQGPQFIFQYYEKEERGRGNFPDRFSARQFPNYSSELNVNALLLGDSALYLCASSWGGNEQFFGPGTRLTVL.